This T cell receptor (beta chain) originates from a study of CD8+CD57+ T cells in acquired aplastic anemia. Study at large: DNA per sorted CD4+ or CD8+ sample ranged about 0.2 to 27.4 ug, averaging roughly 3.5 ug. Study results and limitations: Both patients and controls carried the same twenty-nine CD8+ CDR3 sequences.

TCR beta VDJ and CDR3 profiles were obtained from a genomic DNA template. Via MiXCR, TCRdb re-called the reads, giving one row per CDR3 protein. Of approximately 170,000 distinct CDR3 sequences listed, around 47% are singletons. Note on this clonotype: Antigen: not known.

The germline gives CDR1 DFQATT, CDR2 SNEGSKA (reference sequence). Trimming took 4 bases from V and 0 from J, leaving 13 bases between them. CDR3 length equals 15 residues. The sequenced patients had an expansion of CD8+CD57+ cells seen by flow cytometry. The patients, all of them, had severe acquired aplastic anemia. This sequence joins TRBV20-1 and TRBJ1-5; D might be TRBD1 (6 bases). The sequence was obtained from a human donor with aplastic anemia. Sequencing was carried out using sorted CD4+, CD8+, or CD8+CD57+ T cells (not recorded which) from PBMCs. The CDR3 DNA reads TGCAGTGCTAAACCGACAGGAGCTAGCAATCAGCCCCAGCATTTT. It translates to CSAKPTGASNQPQHF.